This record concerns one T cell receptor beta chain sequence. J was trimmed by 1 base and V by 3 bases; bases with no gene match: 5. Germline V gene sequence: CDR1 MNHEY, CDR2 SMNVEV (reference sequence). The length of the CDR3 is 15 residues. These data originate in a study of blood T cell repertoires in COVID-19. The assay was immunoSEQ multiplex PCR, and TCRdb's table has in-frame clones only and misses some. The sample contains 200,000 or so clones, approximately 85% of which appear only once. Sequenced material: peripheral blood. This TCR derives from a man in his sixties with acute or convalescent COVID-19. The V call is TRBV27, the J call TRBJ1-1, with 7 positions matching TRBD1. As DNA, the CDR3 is TGTGCCAGCAGTTTGAGGCAGGGGGGGAACACTGAAGCTTTCTTT. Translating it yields CASSLRQGGNTEAFF.